The rows below give T cell receptor beta chains drawn from one sample of a study of cytomegalovirus exposure and HLA in healthy donors. Assay used: immunoSEQ multiplex PCR; TCRdb lists only in-frame clones, some missing. The sample has about 120,000 clones, over 65% seen once; the top ten hold 1.8%. The specimen was PBMCs. These receptor sequences come from a man between 18 and 29 years old in good health and CMV-seronegative. CDR3s include the opening cysteine and the closing phenylalanine or tryptophan. Each record gives: J gene, D gene, V gene, clone size, CDR3 protein, CDR3 DNA. A D gene is named only where the DNA matches it firmly. Some rows have no size entry. The others give once, few or many, or a class for an expanded clone.

>TRBJ2-7|TRBD1|TRBV6-5|-
CASRPRDSPYEQYF
TGTGCCAGCAGACCCAGGGACAGCCCCTACGAGCAGTACTTC
>TRBJ2-7|-|TRBV6-6|few
CASSYSAGGHEQYF
TGTGCCAGCAGTTACTCGGCGGGCGGCCACGAGCAGTACTTC
>TRBJ1-2|-|TRBV7-2|-
CASSPWDGSGDGYTF
TGTGCCAGCAGCCCTTGGGACGGCTCGGGGGATGGCTACACCTTC
>TRBJ1-6|TRBD1|TRBV2|-
CASSGQGTDNSPLHF
TGTGCCAGCAGTGGACAGGGAACGGATAATTCACCCCTCCACTTT
>TRBJ2-5|-|TRBV2|-
CAKLDGQQETQYF
TGTGCCAAGTTGGACGGACAGCAAGAGACCCAGTACTTC
>TRBJ2-1|-|TRBV9|-
CASSVADTPNEQFF
TGTGCCAGCAGCGTAGCAGACACTCCAAATGAGCAGTTCTTC
>TRBJ2-1|TRBD2|TRBV10-3|-
CAISERASGAYEQFF
TGTGCCATCAGTGAGCGGGCTAGCGGGGCCTATGAGCAGTTCTTC
>TRBJ2-2|TRBD1|TRBV5-4|-
CASSLRDSYTGELFF
TGTGCCAGCAGCCTCCGGGACAGCTACACCGGGGAGCTGTTTTTT
>TRBJ2-7|-|TRBV20-1|-
CSTGPTYEQYF
TGCAGTACGGGTCCGACCTACGAGCAGTACTTC
>TRBJ1-1|-|TRBV4-2|-
CASSQGGGGMNTEAFF
TGTGCCAGCAGCCAAGGCGGGGGGGGCATGAACACTGAAGCTTTCTTT
>TRBJ2-1|-|TRBV7-9|-
CASSLLRTVSSYNEQFF
TGTGCCAGCAGCTTGCTTCGGACAGTTTCCTCCTACAATGAGCAGTTCTTC
>TRBJ1-2|TRBD1|TRBV4-1|-
CASSFRDSSYTF
TGCGCCAGCAGCTTTCGGGACAGTAGCTACACCTTC
>TRBJ1-1|-|TRBV7-9|-
CASSLEGRKTEAFF
TGTGCCAGCAGCTTAGAAGGGAGGAAGACTGAAGCTTTCTTT
>TRBJ1-1|-|TRBV5-6|few
CASSLVDLVNTEAFF
TGTGCCAGCAGCTTGGTCGACTTGGTGAACACTGAAGCTTTCTTT
>TRBJ1-6|TRBD1|TRBV7-9|once
CASSLAGGVSPLHF
TGTGCCAGCAGCTTAGCAGGGGGCGTATCACCCCTCCACTTT
>TRBJ1-1|-|TRBV19|-
CASSFRVTPNTEAFF
TGTGCCAGTAGTTTCAGGGTGACCCCAAACACTGAAGCTTTCTTT
>TRBJ2-7|-|TRBV9|-
CASSVEPGGYEQYF
TGTGCCAGCAGCGTAGAGCCAGGAGGCTACGAGCAGTACTTC
>TRBJ1-2|-|TRBV9|-
CASSVDMNYGYTF
TGTGCCAGCAGCGTAGATATGAACTATGGCTACACCTTC
>TRBJ1-2|TRBD1|TRBV4-1|-
CASSQTNQGDYGYTF
TGCGCCAGCAGCCAAACCAACCAGGGGGACTATGGCTACACCTTC
>TRBJ2-3|TRBD2|TRBV13|-
CASSLGLAGVLADTQYF
TGTGCCAGCAGCCTCGGACTAGCGGGGGTTCTGGCAGATACGCAGTATTTT
>TRBJ1-6|-|TRBV7-2|-
CASSSGLSYNSPLHF
TGTGCCAGCAGCTCGGGTCTTTCCTATAATTCACCCCTCCACTTT
>TRBJ2-5|TRBD2|TRBV6-5|once
CARLRGGRETQYF
TGTGCCAGGCTTCGCGGGGGGCGAGAGACCCAGTACTTC
>TRBJ1-6|TRBD1|TRBV5-1|-
CASSLTGARYNSPLHF
TGCGCCAGCAGCTTGACAGGGGCCAGATATAATTCACCCCTCCACTTT
>TRBJ2-3|-|TRBV6-5|-
CASSTEVGGQYF
TGTGCCAGCAGTACGGAGGTGGGGGGGCAGTATTTT
>TRBJ2-4|-|TRBV5-6|-
CASRTKTALPPKNIQYF
TGTGCCAGCAGGACCAAGACAGCCTTACCTCCCAAAAACATTCAGTACTTC
>TRBJ2-3|TRBD2|TRBV27|-
CASSFALAGGPDTQYF
TGTGCCAGCAGTTTCGCGCTAGCGGGGGGACCAGATACGCAGTATTTT
>TRBJ1-1|-|TRBV7-3|once
CASSQLRSTEAFF
TGTGCCAGCAGCCAACTCCGGAGCACTGAAGCTTTCTTT
>TRBJ1-6|-|TRBV11-2|-
CASSLAHGGEGNSPLHF
TGTGCCAGCAGCTTAGCCCACGGGGGGGAGGGGAATTCACCCCTCCACTTT
>TRBJ2-3|-|TRBV7-9|once
CASSLKGVSLLSTDTQYF
TGTGCCAGCAGCTTAAAGGGAGTGAGCTTGCTAAGCACAGATACGCAGTATTTT
>TRBJ2-1|TRBD1|TRBV5-8|-
CASSFYGTGFTYNEQFF
TGTGCCAGCAGCTTCTACGGGACAGGGTTCACCTACAATGAGCAGTTCTTC
>TRBJ1-2|-|TRBV28|-
CASISTENYGYTF
TGTGCCAGCATATCGACGGAGAACTATGGCTACACCTTC
>TRBJ1-3|-|TRBV7-2|-
CASSLEPSSGNTIYF
TGTGCCAGCAGCTTAGAGCCCTCCTCTGGAAACACCATATATTTT
>TRBJ2-3|TRBD2|TRBV5-6|once
CASSTLGLAGDTQYF
TGTGCCAGCAGCACCCTAGGACTAGCGGGGGATACGCAGTATTTT
>TRBJ1-2|-|TRBV19|-
CASSISGENGYTF
TGTGCCAGTAGTATATCGGGGGAGAATGGCTACACCTTC
>TRBJ2-1|-|TRBV9|-
CASSPVPPQGNEQFF
TGTGCCAGCAGCCCCGTCCCCCCACAGGGCAATGAGCAGTTCTTC
>TRBJ2-2|-|TRBV7-6|-
CASSSPSRLNPTGELFF
TGTGCCAGCAGTTCACCTAGCCGCCTTAACCCCACCGGGGAGCTGTTTTTT
>TRBJ1-6|-|TRBV2|-
CASSGSKRDSPLHF
TGTGCCAGCAGTGGTTCCAAAAGAGATTCACCCCTCCACTTT
>TRBJ2-3|TRBD2|TRBV9|-
CASSRTSGGGTDTQYF
TGTGCCAGCAGCCGGACTAGCGGGGGGGGCACAGATACGCAGTATTTT
>TRBJ2-2|-|TRBV29-1|-
CSVGGTDSNTGELFF
TGCAGCGTTGGAGGGACTGACTCTAACACCGGGGAGCTGTTTTTT
>TRBJ2-5|-|TRBV6-6|-
CASSPLKTDQETQYF
TGTGCCAGCAGTCCTCTTAAGACAGACCAAGAGACCCAGTACTTC
>TRBJ2-3|-|TRBV27|-
CASSLRGSTSTDTQYF
TGTGCCAGCAGTTTAAGAGGCAGTACTAGCACAGATACGCAGTATTTT
>TRBJ2-5|TRBD2|TRBV11-1|-
CASSSRGEQETQYF
TGTGCCAGCAGCTCCCGGGGGGAACAAGAGACCCAGTACTTC
>TRBJ1-6|-|TRBV4-2|-
CASSQDARNSPLHF
TGTGCCAGCAGCCAAGATGCCAGGAATTCACCCCTCCACTTT
>TRBJ1-4|TRBD1|TRBV4-2|-
CASSHPEKGGEEKLFF
TGTGCCAGCAGCCATCCCGAGAAAGGGGGCGAAGAAAAACTGTTTTTT
>TRBJ1-1|-|TRBV6-5|few
CASSRDREAFF
TGTGCCAGCAGTCGCGACAGAGAAGCTTTCTTT
>TRBJ2-6|-|TRBV27|few
CASSYYSGANVLTF
TGTGCCAGCAGCTATTACTCTGGGGCCAACGTCCTGACTTTC
>TRBJ2-6|TRBD1|TRBV19|-
CASSRDSTSGANVLTF
TGTGCCAGTAGTCGGGACAGCACCTCTGGGGCCAACGTCCTGACTTTC
>TRBJ2-4|TRBD1|TRBV11-2|-
CASSSPGQGPKNIQYF
TGTGCCAGCAGCTCGCCGGGACAGGGCCCCAAAAACATTCAGTACTTC
>TRBJ1-2|TRBD1|TRBV6-5|-
CASIRQGGGYTF
TGTGCCAGCATCCGACAGGGGGGCGGCTACACCTTC
>TRBJ1-2|TRBD1|TRBV7-9|-
CASSLGRDRSNYGYTF
TGTGCCAGCAGCTTAGGTCGGGACAGGTCTAACTATGGCTACACCTTC